The T cell receptor beta chain described here comes from a study of high-grade serous ovarian cancer treatment subgroups. Study context: Mean per sample: about 14,000 reads, several thousand unique TCR beta rearrangements. Study-wide points: Only CDR3 was analyzed; CDR1 and CDR2 were not.

TCRdb keeps only in-frame clones here, not all; method: immunoSEQ multiplex PCR. The table includes fewer than 7,000 clones, around 70% detected once. Tumor tissue was taken before any definitive surgery or chemotherapy was given. A remark on this clone: Its antigen remains unknown.

Trimming cost V 6 bases and J 6 bases; bases outside gene matches: 6. The CDR3 sequence is 13 residues long. Germline-derived CDR1 and CDR2 are MNHNS and SASEGT. This chain connects TRBV6-1 to TRBJ1-2; 8 bases align to TRBD1. This clonotype was sampled from a human donor with high-grade serous ovarian cancer. The specimen sequenced was tumor tissue. This CDR3 is CASRQTGAHGYTF. The DNA for the CDR3 is TGTGCCAGCAGACAGACAGGGGCCCATGGCTACACCTTC.